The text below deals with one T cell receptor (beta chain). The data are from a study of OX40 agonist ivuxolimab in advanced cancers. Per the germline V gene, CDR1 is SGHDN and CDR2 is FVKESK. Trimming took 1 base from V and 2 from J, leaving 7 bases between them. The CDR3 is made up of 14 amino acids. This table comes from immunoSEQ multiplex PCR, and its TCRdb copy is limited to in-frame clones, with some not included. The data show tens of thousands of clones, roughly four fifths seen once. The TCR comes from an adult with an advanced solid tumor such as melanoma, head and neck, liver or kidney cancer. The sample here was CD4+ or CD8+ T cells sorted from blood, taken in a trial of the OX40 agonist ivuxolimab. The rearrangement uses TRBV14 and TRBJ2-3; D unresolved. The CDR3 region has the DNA TGTGCCAGCAGCCAAGGACTCTTCACAGATACGCAGTATTTT. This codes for CASSQGLFTDTQYF.